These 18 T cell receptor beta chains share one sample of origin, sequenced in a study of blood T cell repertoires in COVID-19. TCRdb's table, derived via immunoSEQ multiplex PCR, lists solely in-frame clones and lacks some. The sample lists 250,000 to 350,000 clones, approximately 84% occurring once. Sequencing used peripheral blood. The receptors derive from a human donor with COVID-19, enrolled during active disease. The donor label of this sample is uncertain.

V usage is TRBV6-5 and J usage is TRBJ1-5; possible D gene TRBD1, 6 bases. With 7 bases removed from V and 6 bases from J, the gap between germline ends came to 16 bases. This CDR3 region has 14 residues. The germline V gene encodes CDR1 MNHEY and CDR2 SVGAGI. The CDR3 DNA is TGTGCCAGCATGGGGGCGGTCAGCTTTCAGCCCCAGCATTTT. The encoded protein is CASMGAVSFQPQHF.

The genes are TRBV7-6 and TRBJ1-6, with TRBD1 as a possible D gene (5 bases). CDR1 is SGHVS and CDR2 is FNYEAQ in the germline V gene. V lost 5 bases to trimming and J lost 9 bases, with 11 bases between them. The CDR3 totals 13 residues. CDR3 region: CASSPPGGSPLHF. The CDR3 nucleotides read TGTGCCAGCAGCCCGCCCGGGGGTTCACCCCTCCACTTT.

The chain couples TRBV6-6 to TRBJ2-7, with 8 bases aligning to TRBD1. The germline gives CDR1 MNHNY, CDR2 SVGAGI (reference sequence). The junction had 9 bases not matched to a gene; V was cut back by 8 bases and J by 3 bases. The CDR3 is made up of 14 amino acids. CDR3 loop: CASLPDRDIYEQYF. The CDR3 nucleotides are TGTGCCAGCCTTCCGGACAGGGATATCTACGAGCAGTACTTC.

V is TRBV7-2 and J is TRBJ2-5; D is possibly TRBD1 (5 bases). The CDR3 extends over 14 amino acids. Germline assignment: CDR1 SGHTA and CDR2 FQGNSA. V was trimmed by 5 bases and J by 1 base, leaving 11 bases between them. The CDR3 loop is CASSPQQGQETQYF. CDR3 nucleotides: TGTGCCAGCAGCCCCCAGCAGGGCCAAGAGACCCAGTACTTC.

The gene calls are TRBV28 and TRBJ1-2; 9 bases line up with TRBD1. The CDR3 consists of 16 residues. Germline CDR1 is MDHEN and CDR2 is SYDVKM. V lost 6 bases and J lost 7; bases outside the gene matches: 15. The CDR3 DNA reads TGTGCCAGCAGGACGCCCCCGGGACAGGGAGGGCCTGGCTACACCTTC. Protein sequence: CASRTPPGQGGPGYTF.

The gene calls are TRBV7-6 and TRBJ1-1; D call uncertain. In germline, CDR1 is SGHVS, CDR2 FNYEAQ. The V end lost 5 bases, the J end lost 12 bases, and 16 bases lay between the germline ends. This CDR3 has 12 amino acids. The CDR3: CASSHSASRPFF. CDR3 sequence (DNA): TGTGCCAGCAGCCACTCCGCATCGAGGCCTTTCTTT.

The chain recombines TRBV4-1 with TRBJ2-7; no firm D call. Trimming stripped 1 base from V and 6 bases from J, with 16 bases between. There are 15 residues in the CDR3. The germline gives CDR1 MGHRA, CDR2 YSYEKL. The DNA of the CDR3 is TGCGCCAGCAGCCAAGGATGGGCGTCCCTACGCGAGCAGTACTTC. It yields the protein CASSQGWASLREQYF.

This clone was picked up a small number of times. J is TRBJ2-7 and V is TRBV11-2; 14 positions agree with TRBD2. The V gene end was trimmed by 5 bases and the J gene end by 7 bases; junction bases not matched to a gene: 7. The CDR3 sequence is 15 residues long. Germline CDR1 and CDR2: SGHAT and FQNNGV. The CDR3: CASSTRLAGGEEQYF. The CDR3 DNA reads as TGTGCCAGCAGCACGCGACTAGCGGGAGGGGAGGAGCAGTACTTC.

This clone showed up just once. In DNA, the CDR3 is TGTGCCAGCAGCAATGGGGGCCTGTTCACTGAAGCTTTCTTT. Encoded protein: CASSNGGLFTEAFF. The V gene is TRBV9, the J gene TRBJ1-1, with D possibly TRBD1 on 6 matching bases. Looked up from germline, CDR1 is SGDLS and CDR2 is YYNGEE. This CDR3 region has 14 residues. V was trimmed by 4 bases and J by 4 bases, leaving 14 bases between them. Based on the CDR3 plus reference TRBV9 and TRBJ1-1, the full variable domain is DSGVTQTPKHLITATGQRVTLRCSPRSGDLSVYWYQQSLDQGLQFLIQYYNGEERAKGNILERFSAQQFPDLHSELNLSSLELGDSALYFCASSNGGLFTEAFFGQGTRLTVV.

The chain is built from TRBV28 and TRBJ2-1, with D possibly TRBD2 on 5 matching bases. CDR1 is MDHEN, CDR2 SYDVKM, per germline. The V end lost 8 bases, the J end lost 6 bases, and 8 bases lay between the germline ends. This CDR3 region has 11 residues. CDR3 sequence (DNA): TGTGCCAGCCAAGCGGTCAATGAGCAGTTCTTC. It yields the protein CASQAVNEQFF.

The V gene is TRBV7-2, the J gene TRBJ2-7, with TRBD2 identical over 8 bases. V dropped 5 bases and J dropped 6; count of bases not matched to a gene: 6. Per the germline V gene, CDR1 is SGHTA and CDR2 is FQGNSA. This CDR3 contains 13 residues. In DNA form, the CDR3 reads TGTGCCAGCAGCGCGCGGGAGGCCCGCGAGCAGTACTTC. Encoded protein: CASSAREAREQYF. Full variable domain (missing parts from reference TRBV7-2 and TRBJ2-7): GAGVSQSPSNKVTEKGKDVELRCDPISGHTALYWYRQSLGQGLEFLIYFQGNSAPDKSGLPSDRFSAERTGGSVSTLTIQRTQQEDSAVYLCASSAREAREQYFGPGTRLTVT.

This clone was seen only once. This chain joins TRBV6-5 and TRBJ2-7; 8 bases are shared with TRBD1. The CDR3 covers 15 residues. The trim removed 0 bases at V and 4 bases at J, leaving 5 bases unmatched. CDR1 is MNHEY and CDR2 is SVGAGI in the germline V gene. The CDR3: CASSYSTGVAYEQYF. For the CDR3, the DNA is TGTGCCAGCAGTTACTCGACAGGGGTGGCTTACGAGCAGTACTTC.

CDR3 in amino acids: CAPRGSGYEQYF. CDR3 bases: TGCGCCCCTCGCGGGTCTGGCTACGAGCAGTACTTC. V is TRBV23-1 and J is TRBJ2-7, with a weak D call TRBD2 (5 bases). TRBV23-1 is filed as an ORF, its function uncertain. The CDR3 covers 12 residues. V was cut by 11 bases and J by 3 bases, with 14 bases left in between.

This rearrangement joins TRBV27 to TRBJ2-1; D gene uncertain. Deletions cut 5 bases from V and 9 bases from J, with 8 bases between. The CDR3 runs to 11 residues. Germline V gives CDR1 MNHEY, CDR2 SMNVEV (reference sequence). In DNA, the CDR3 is TGTGCCAGCAGTAGAATGAGTGAGCAGTTCTTC. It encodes CASSRMSEQFF.

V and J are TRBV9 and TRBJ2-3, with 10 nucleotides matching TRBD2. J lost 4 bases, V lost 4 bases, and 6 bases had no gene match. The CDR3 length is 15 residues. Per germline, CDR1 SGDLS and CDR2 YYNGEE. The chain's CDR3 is CASSNRTSGSDTQYF. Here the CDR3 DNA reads TGTGCCAGCAGCAATAGGACTAGCGGTTCAGATACGCAGTATTTT.

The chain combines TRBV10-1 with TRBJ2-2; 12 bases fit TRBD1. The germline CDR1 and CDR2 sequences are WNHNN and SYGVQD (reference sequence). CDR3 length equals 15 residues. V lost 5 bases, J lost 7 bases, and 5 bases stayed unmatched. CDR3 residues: CASSPGTGGHGELFF. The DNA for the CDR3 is TGCGCCAGCAGTCCCGGGACAGGGGGCCACGGGGAGCTGTTTTTT.

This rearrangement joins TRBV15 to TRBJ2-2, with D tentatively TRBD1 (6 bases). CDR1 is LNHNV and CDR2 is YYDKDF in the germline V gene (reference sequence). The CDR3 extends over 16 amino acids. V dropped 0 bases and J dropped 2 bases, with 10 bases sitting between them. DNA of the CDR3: TGTGCCACCAGCAGAGAGACAGGCCTAAACACCGGGGAGCTGTTTTTT. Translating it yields CATSRETGLNTGELFF.

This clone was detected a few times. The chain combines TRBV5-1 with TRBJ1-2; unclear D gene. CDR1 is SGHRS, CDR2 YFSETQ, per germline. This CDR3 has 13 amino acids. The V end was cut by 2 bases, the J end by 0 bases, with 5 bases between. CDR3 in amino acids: CASSFGANYGYTF. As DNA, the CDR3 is TGCGCCAGCAGCTTCGGAGCTAACTATGGCTACACCTTC.